This record concerns one T cell receptor (beta chain) sequence. Its antigen is as yet unknown. Reverse transcription of all isolated RNA meant that expressed TCRB transcripts were sequenced. Generated by immunoSEQ multiplex PCR, the TCRdb table keeps only in-frame clones and is missing some. The data hold around 44,000 clones, with approximately 48% observed a single time. CDR1 LNHDA and CDR2 SQIVND come from the germline V gene (reference sequence). Trimming cost V 6 bases and J 6 bases; bases outside gene matches: 16. This CDR3 comprises 17 residues. This entry is derived from a study of beta chain features in type 1 diabetes. Study-wide points: When VDJ junctions were examined, type 1 diabetes patients showed fewer insertions and more deletions.

This receptor was identified in a woman between 25 and 40 years old in good health. The V gene is TRBV19, the J gene TRBJ2-1; TRBD2 matches at 8 bases. Sequencing was done on a sample of stem cell memory CD4+ T cells from blood. The CDR3: CASSHRASGSLGNEQFF. DNA for the CDR3: TGTGCCAGTAGCCATAGGGCCAGCGGGAGTCTGGGCAATGAGCAGTTCTTC.